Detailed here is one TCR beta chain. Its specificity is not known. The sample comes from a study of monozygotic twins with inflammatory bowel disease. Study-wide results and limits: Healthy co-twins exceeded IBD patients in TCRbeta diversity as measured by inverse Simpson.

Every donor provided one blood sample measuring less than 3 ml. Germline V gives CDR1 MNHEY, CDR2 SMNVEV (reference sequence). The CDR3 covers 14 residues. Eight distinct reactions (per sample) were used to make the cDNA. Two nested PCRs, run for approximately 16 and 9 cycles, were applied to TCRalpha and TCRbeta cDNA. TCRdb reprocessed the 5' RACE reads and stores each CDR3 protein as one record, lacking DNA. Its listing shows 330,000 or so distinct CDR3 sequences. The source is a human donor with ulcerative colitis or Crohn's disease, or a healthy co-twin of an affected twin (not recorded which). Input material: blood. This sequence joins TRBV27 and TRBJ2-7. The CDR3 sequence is CASSSSTSPYEQYF.